This entry concerns a single T cell receptor beta chain. The sample belongs to a study of blood T cell repertoires in COVID-19. Study details: Specimens from acute and convalescent COVID-19 originated in the United States, Italy and Spain.

Ages ranged from roughly 18 to 100 years, with residence in 24 US areas. Before they entered the study, exposed participants had met a COVID-19 case within 2 weeks. The germline V gene has CDR1 SGHRS and CDR2 YFSETQ. The CDR3 loop spans 14 amino acids. V lost 5 bases to trimming and J lost 9 bases; unmatched junction nucleotides: 7. In the source study's methods: Amplified reference gene primers provided the basis for estimating nucleated cell counts. TCRdb's table, derived via immunoSEQ multiplex PCR, lists solely in-frame clones and lacks some. From that table come the V and J calls and clone size; the DNA was used to work out D and trimming. The sample yields roughly 280,000 clones, under 95% seen once.

This sequence originates from a man aged 35-49 years who had been exposed to COVID-19. The chain uses TRBV5-1 and TRBJ1-6, with TRBD1 identical over 8 bases. Sequencing used PBMCs or T cells enriched from blood (not recorded which). CDR3 coding DNA: TGCGCCAGCAGACCGGGACAGGAGGCTTCACCCCTCCACTTT. Translating gives CASRPGQEASPLHF.